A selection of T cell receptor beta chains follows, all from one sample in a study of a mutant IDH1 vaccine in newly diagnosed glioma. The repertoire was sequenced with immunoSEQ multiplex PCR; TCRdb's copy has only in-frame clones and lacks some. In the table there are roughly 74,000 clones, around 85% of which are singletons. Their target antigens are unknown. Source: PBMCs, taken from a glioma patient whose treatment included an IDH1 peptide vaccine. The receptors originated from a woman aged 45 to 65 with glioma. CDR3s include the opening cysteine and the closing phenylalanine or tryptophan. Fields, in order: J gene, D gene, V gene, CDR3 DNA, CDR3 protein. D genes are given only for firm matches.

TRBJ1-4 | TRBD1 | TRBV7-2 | TGTGCCAGCAGCTCCGCTGACAGGGGGAATGAAAAACTGTTTTTT | CASSSADRGNEKLFF
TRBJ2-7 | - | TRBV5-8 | TGTGCCAGCAGCTTGTGGGCAGGCCTTTCCTACGAGCAGTACTTC | CASSLWAGLSYEQYF
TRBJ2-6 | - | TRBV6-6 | TGTGCCAGCAGTTACTCAACTGGGGCCAACGTCCTGACTTTC | CASSYSTGANVLTF
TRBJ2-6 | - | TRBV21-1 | TGTGCCACCTGGGGGGGAGGAGAAAACTCTGGGGCCAACGTCCTGACTTTC | CATWGGGENSGANVLTF
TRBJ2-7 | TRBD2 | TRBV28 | TGTGCCAGCACTCTTGGGACTAGTTTAGTGCCTCTCCACCTCTACGAGCAGTACTTC | CASTLGTSLVPLHLYEQYF
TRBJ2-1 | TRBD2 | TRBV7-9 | TGTGCCAGCAGCTTGGCGGGGGTAGGTCAGCAGTTCTTC | CASSLAGVGQQFF
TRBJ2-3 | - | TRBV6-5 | TGTGCCAGCAGCCCGCTGGGACTCACAGATACGCAGTATTTT | CASSPLGLTDTQYF
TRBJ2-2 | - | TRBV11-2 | TGTGCCAGCAGCTTATTCAGGCGTTCGACCGGGGAGCTGTTTTTT | CASSLFRRSTGELFF
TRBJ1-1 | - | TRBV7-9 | TGTGCCAGCAGCTTAAAGGGCTGGCGGGGCATGAACACTGAAGCTTTCTTT | CASSLKGWRGMNTEAFF
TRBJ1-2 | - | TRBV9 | TGTGCCAGCAGCACGACAGGAAACTATGGCTACACCTTC | CASSTTGNYGYTF